Following are 9 T cell receptor beta chains from one sample sequenced in a study of regulatory T cells in long-lasting Graves disease. Sequencing libraries for TCR beta were prepared with iRepertoire HTBI primers and Arm-PCR of CDR3 regions. TCRdb reanalysed the multiplex PCR reads using MiXCR and keeps one entry per CDR3 protein. This table has 550,000 to 700,000 distinct CDR3 sequences, roughly 15% appearing once. This sample's time point: newly diagnosed GD, antithyroid drugs for less than 3 months. RNA from PBMCs was the source of the TCR library. The data were also submitted as part of a second study, on T cells in Graves' hyperthyroidism and ophthalmopathy.

Sample: peripheral blood mononuclear cells (PBMCs), taken at new diagnosis, from a patient treated with antithyroid drugs. These receptors were collected from a man younger than 35 with Graves disease.

This sequence joins TRBV30 and TRBJ2-1; 8 bases match TRBD2. The germline V gene has CDR1 GTSNPN and CDR2 SVGIG (reference sequence). The CDR3 loop spans 14 amino acids. The V gene end was trimmed by 3 bases and the J gene end by 8 bases; junction bases not matched to a gene: 9. The CDR3 spells CAWSHSGAEDEQFF. The CDR3 DNA reads as TGTGCCTGGAGCCATAGCGGGGCGGAGGATGAGCAGTTCTTC.

This clonotype has only one observation. The chain has TRBV29-1 and TRBJ2-1; D remains unclear. The CDR3 extends over 11 amino acids. Trimming took off 6 bases at V and 9 bases at J, with 12 bases between the two ends. CDR1 is SQVTM and CDR2 is ANQGSEA in the germline V gene. Here the CDR3 DNA reads TGCAGCGTGGATAACGTTCCTGAGCAGTTCTTC. It codes for CSVDNVPEQFF.

This clonotype was seen many times. V and J are TRBV30 and TRBJ2-7; 11 bases line up with TRBD1. V shed 5 bases, J shed 7 bases, and the junction held 10 bases outside the gene matches. The germline V gene has CDR1 GTSNPN and CDR2 SVGIG (reference sequence). The CDR3 runs 14 residues. CDR3 coding DNA: TGTGCCTGGGTCGGGACAGGGGGATGGGAAGAGCAGTACTTC. Its translation is CAWVGTGGWEEQYF.

In its sample, this clonotype was seen many times. The V and J genes are TRBV7-9 and TRBJ1-2, with TRBD1 matching 9 bases. The V and J ends lost 0 bases and 6 bases, in that order; junction bases with no gene match: 5. The CDR3 extends over 15 amino acids. CDR1 is SEHNR, CDR2 FQNEAQ, per germline (reference sequence). The CDR3 DNA reads TGTGCCAGCAGCTTAGCGGGACAGGGAACGGATGGCTACACCTTC. This encodes CASSLAGQGTDGYTF. Variable domain in full (rest from reference TRBV7-9 and TRBJ1-2): DTGVSQNPRHKITKRGQNVTFRCDPISEHNRLYWYRQTLGQGPEFLTYFQNEAQLEKSRLLSDRFSAERPKGSFSTLEIQRTEQGDSAMYLCASSLAGQGTDGYTFGSGTRLTVV.

This clonotype was recorded a few times. The chain joins TRBV11-1 to TRBJ2-7; D unresolved. This CDR3 comprises 11 residues. The germline V gene has CDR1 SGHAT and CDR2 FQDESV (reference sequence). The ends were cut back, 5 bases at V and 6 bases at J, with 8 bases in the middle. Here the CDR3 reads CASSITAEQYF. CDR3 sequence (DNA): TGTGCCAGCAGCATAACCGCCGAGCAGTACTTC.

This clonotype was observed at least ten times. V is TRBV7-2 and J is TRBJ2-7, with 8 positions matching TRBD2. The germline V gene encodes CDR1 SGHTA and CDR2 FQGNSA. The CDR3 has 16 residues. V shed 2 bases and J 2 bases; nucleotides not matched to a gene: 8. CDR3 DNA sequence: TGTGCCAGCAGCTTACTCTGGGCCGGGGGGGCCTACGAGCAGTACTTC. This translates into CASSLLWAGGAYEQYF. Variable domain in full (rest from reference TRBV7-2 and TRBJ2-7): GAGVSQSPSNKVTEKGKDVELRCDPISGHTALYWYRQSLGQGLEFLIYFQGNSAPDKSGLPSDRFSAERTGGSVSTLTIQRTQQEDSAVYLCASSLLWAGGAYEQYFGPGTRLTVT.

This clonotype was seen a handful of times. The chain has TRBV12-3 or TRBV12-4 and TRBJ1-2; 7 nucleotides agree with TRBD1. The V segment lost 3 bases and the J segment 0 bases; nucleotides outside the gene matches: 4. The CDR3 is 15 amino acids. For the CDR3, the DNA is TGTGCCAGCAGTTTTGCGGGACAGACTAACTATGGCTACACCTTC. Protein product: CASSFAGQTNYGYTF.

This clonotype was detected only a few times. The gene calls are TRBV28 and TRBJ1-5; maybe TRBD1 (6 bases). The CDR3 is made up of 15 amino acids. CDR1 is MDHEN, CDR2 SYDVKM, per germline. The V end lost 6 bases, the J end lost 8 bases, and 20 bases lay between the germline ends. The CDR3 protein is CASSFAGTSQEPQHF. CDR3 nucleotide sequence: TGTGCCAGCAGCTTCGCTGGGACAAGCCAGGAGCCCCAGCATTTT.

This clonotype was found a few times. The chain uses TRBV12-3 or TRBV12-4 and TRBJ1-5, with unresolved D. This CDR3 has 16 amino acids. V was clipped by 5 bases and J by 0 bases, with 14 bases between them. CDR3 residues: CASSPPRGHSNQPQHF. The CDR3 bases are TGTGCCAGCAGTCCCCCCAGAGGCCATAGCAATCAGCCCCAGCATTTT.